This T cell receptor beta chain was documented in a study of T cells in women clearing cervical HPV infection. Study as a whole: Women with histologically confirmed HPV16-related CIN3 or worse, 2 with invasive cancer, served as cases.

General study results and limits: CIN3+ cases had significantly higher TCR repertoire richness than controls, but evenness did not differ.

This CDR3 has 14 amino acids. The germline V and J ends were trimmed by 3 bases and 2 bases, with 9 bases remaining between them. Germline CDR1 MRHNA, CDR2 SNTAGT. Using immunoSEQ multiplex PCR, the repertoire was profiled, and TCRdb retains in-frame clones only, with some absent. This sample contains roughly 28,000 clones. As regards this clone: Its antigen is unknown. From the germline J gene comes the end of the CDR3, since the read stops 3 residues before it.

The clonotype was recovered from a woman aged 18 to 69 with a cervical HPV16 infection that either progressed to CIN3+ or cleared (not recorded which). The chain couples TRBV6-4 to TRBJ2-3; a possible D gene is TRBD1 (6 bases). The source material was blood buffy coat. CDR3 DNA (partial): TGTGCCAGCAGTGATGGGGGACACACAGATACG. Its protein product is CASSDGGHTDT. The full CDR3 sequence reads CASSDGGHTDTQYF.